This T cell receptor (beta chain) was profiled in a study of T cell responses to AZD1222 COVID-19 vaccine (dated by TCRdb to the early 2020s). Broadly, across the study: AZD1222 recipients given second doses at about 4 weeks or at about 12 weeks were pooled, since spike-specific TCR depth and breadth were not found to differ between the two schedules. A total of under 250 trial participants underwent TCR sequencing, of whom approximately 200 had received two doses of AZD1222 and approximately 25 had received two doses of the MenACWY control vaccine. Trial participants were enrolled into age subgroups of 18-55, 56-69 and 70-plus years, which contained about 150, 27 and 61 TCR-sequenced participants, respectively. Beyond this particular receptor, the publication reports: Most participants were white British and females outnumbered males, and the authors suggested that clonal diversity may have been underestimated. The vaccine-associated CD4 TCRs covered the entire spike protein, and the dominant responses fell in regions 160-218 and 743-854. Because no samples from the day 14 peak response were available, repertoires could be characterized only after the peak T cell response. Conclusions about previously exposed vaccinees were limited because only a handful of AZD1222 recipients were SARS-CoV-2 seropositive at baseline. In the small 56-69-year group, the increase in depth fell short of significance, most likely because of low power. After two AZD1222 doses, both the breadth and the depth of spike-specific TCRs were significantly higher than at day 0 and than in MenACWY recipients. Epitopes outside the regions mutated in the B.1.351 and B.1.1.7 variants were reportedly recognized by nearly half of the unique spike-specific TCRs.

The CDR3 regions of human TCRbeta chains were analyzed by immunosequencing. Regarding the original processing steps: Repertoire TCRs were matched against a reference library of SARS-CoV-2-specific TCRs generated with the MIRA antigen-specificity platform. Breadth meant the fraction of unique TCRs that were SARS-CoV-2-associated, whereas depth meant the fraction of total T cells that were SARS-CoV-2-associated. Using the MIRA data, every spike-specific TCR was mapped to the spike region that the TCR reacted to and assigned to either a CD4 or a CD8 class. Log10-transformed breadth and depth values were compared by one-way ANOVA with Sidak's multiple comparisons tests. Sourced from immuneACCESS, this table was stored by TCRdb with only in-frame sequences that have V and J called. A share of the clones is absent; for the studies checked, an unresolved V gene accounts for under half, and the remainder has no known explanation. Clone size and V and J calls were adopted from that table, with D and trimming inferred from the DNA. This sample has 130,000 to 150,000 clones in its table, and around 90% of those were observed once. The ten largest clones add up to less than 7% of the sample.

In the paper's terms, the time point label means: baseline before first vaccination. Vaccinee samples came from UK trials COV001 and COV002, including a single-blind randomized controlled phase 2/3 trial of AZD1222 (ChAdOx1 nCoV-19) in healthy adults. For TCRbeta chain sequencing, PBMC samples from trial participants were taken at day 0 and at day 28 after the second dose. V ends up 6 bases short and J 6 bases short, with an unmatched junction base count of 7. There are 13 amino acids in the CDR3, from cysteine to phenylalanine inclusive. Only CDR3 DNA remains: 39 bases, in frame from the first base. CDR1 and CDR2, per the germline V gene, are SNHLY and FYNNEI. In its sample, this clone was seen once. There is no known antigen for this receptor. The sample holds no much larger clone one base away, and base qualities are not on file.

Sequenced here: peripheral blood, sampled on day 0 of AZD1222 vaccination. This TCR derives from an adult in good health. The chain is encoded by TRBV2 joined to TRBJ1-2; a stretch of 7 junction bases matches TRBD1. The nucleotide sequence reads TGTGCCAGCAGAACAGGGGTAAGGGATGGCTACACCTTC. This yields the protein CASRTGVRDGYTF.